This entry features one TCR beta chain sequence. Antigen specificity is unknown. This entry belongs to a study of identifying expanded T cells in peripheral blood. Whole-study findings and limits: Over about two and four weeks, about 15 and 19 clones changed, versus roughly 1.1 between replicates.

Per the germline V gene, CDR1 is KGHSH and CDR2 is LQKENI. There are 14 residues in the CDR3. V was cut by 6 bases and J by 8 bases, with 17 bases left in between. Using immunoSEQ multiplex PCR, the repertoire was profiled, and TCRdb retains in-frame clones only, with some absent. The data show about 100,000 clones, 80% to 90% seen once. Sequencing was performed on blood. The rearrangement links TRBV18 to TRBJ2-1; tentative D call: TRBD2 (6 bases). The clonotype was recovered from a person aged 18 to 75 in good health. DNA of the CDR3: TGTGCCAGCTCTAGTCTGGGGGGTACTTATGAGCAGTTCTTC. Encoded protein: CASSSLGGTYEQFF.